A single sample gave rise to the 26 T cell receptor beta chains below, sequenced in a study of a mutant IDH1 vaccine in newly diagnosed glioma (dated by TCRdb to about 2021). In light of the paper, this sample's time point label describes: week 23, last vaccination. Every vaccine dose consisted of 300 ug of a 20-mer mutant IDH1 peptide in Montanide, administered subcutaneously together with topical imiquimod. Preparation of the library involved the immunoSEQ multiplex PCR assay. TCRdb mirrors the immuneACCESS table, restricted to in-frame sequences. Some clones are absent from its copies; in checked studies, under half trace to an unresolved V gene, and the reason for the others is unknown. The table for this sample lists around 41,000 clones; around 81% of them were counted only once. The ten most abundant clones make up roughly 6.3% of the sample. No antigen has been assigned to these receptors.

The sample here was PBMCs, taken from a glioma patient whose treatment included an IDH1 peptide vaccine. The receptors derive from a middle-aged woman with glioma. Some clones in this sample may be carry-over from other donors' samples.

This chain links TRBV5-4 with TRBJ1-2; no clear D. Per germline, CDR1 SGHNT and CDR2 YYREEE (reference sequence). This CDR3 is 14 amino acids long. V was clipped by 2 bases and J by 3 bases, with 11 bases between them. CDR3 sequence (DNA): TGTGCCAGCAGCTTATTAGGGCTAGACTATGGCTACACCTTC. Protein: CASSLLGLDYGYTF.

This clone was observed a handful of times. This chain connects TRBV29-1 to TRBJ2-7, with TRBD2 matching 10 bases. CDR1 and CDR2 (germline): SQVTM, ANQGSEA. The CDR3 is made up of 14 amino acids. Unmatched junction bases numbered 12, after V lost 6 bases and J lost 7 bases. Here the CDR3 reads CSVALAGGLREQYF. The CDR3 bases are TGCAGCGTCGCCTTAGCGGGGGGACTACGAGAGCAGTACTTC.

The chain couples TRBV2 to TRBJ2-1; the D gene is possibly TRBD1 (6 bases). This CDR3 comprises 13 residues. Trimming pared 7 bases from V and 3 bases from J, leaving 10 bases between. Germline V CDR1 and CDR2: SNHLY, FYNNEI. The CDR3, as DNA: TGTGCCAGCAAGGGGACACACTACAATGAGCAGTTCTTC. Its protein product is CASKGTHYNEQFF.

This clone came up a few times. This chain connects TRBV19 to TRBJ2-7; the D gene could be TRBD1 or TRBD2 (5 bases each). The germline V gene encodes CDR1 LNHDA and CDR2 SQIVND (reference sequence). The CDR3 runs to 14 residues. Trimming shortened V by 4 bases and J by 2 bases, and 12 bases separated the two germline ends. CDR3 DNA sequence: TGTGCCAGTAGTAACGATGGGGGTACCTACGAGCAGTACTTC. Protein sequence: CASSNDGGTYEQYF.

The chain uses TRBV5-1 and TRBJ1-1; 7 bases map to TRBD1. CDR3 length equals 12 residues. With 3 bases clipped from V and 10 bases from J, the junction kept 6 bases outside the gene matches. The germline CDR1 and CDR2 sequences are SGHRS and YFSETQ. The CDR3 sequence: CASSSDRLGAFF. The CDR3 DNA sequence: TGCGCCAGCAGCTCGGACAGGTTGGGAGCTTTCTTT.

This chain joins TRBV15 and TRBJ1-1, with D unresolved. Germline CDR1 and CDR2: LNHNV and YYDKDF (reference sequence). V shed 1 base and J shed 0 bases, with 12 bases lying between them. The CDR3 has 16 residues. CDR3 amino acids: CATSRGRIVMNTEAFF. The CDR3 bases are TGTGCCACCAGCAGAGGTAGGATCGTGATGAACACTGAAGCTTTCTTT.

This clone was seen a few times. The J gene is TRBJ2-1, the V gene TRBV18; 9 nucleotides align to TRBD2. Trimming cost V 3 bases and J 8 bases; bases outside gene matches: 5. CDR3 length: 14 amino acids. Germline V gene sequence: CDR1 KGHSH, CDR2 LQKENI. CDR3 sequence reads: CASSPRTSADEQFF. The CDR3 coding sequence is TGTGCCAGCTCACCCAGGACTAGCGCGGATGAGCAGTTCTTC. Looking up the rest from reference TRBV18 and TRBJ2-1 gives the full variable domain: NAGVMQNPRHLVRRRGQEARLRCSPMKGHSHVYWYRQLPEEGLKFMVYLQKENIIDESGMPKERFSAEFPKEGPSILRIQQVVRGDSAAYFCASSPRTSADEQFFGPGTRLTVL.

This chain uses TRBV6-6 with TRBJ2-1, with D maybe TRBD1 (5 bases). The ends were cut back, 6 bases at V and 7 bases at J, with 7 bases in the middle. Germline CDR1 and CDR2: MNHNY and SVGAGI (reference sequence). The CDR3 contains 11 residues. The CDR3 sequence: CASSRQNEQFF. CDR3 DNA sequence: TGTGCCAGCAGCCGACAGAATGAGCAGTTCTTC.

The gene calls are TRBV30 and TRBJ2-6; maybe TRBD1 (5 bases). The germline CDR1 and CDR2 sequences are GTSNPN and SVGIG (reference sequence). The V and J ends lost 4 bases and 4 bases respectively, with 8 bases between them. CDR3 length equals 13 residues. CDR3 sequence reads: CAWKGQGANVLTF. CDR3 coding DNA: TGTGCCTGGAAGGGGCAAGGGGCCAACGTCCTGACTTTC.

This clone has just a few counts. The chain has TRBV5-3 and TRBJ2-1, with 7 positions matching TRBD1. TRBV5-3 is flagged as an ORF with uncertain function. The length of the CDR3 is 19 residues. J lost 2 bases, V lost 0 bases, and 14 bases had no gene match. The CDR3 is CARSLDFPHRGRAYNEQFF. For the CDR3, the DNA is TGTGCCAGAAGCTTGGATTTCCCCCACAGGGGTCGAGCCTACAATGAGCAGTTCTTC.

This chain uses TRBV18 with TRBJ1-2; 8 bases align to TRBD1. With V trimmed by 5 bases and J by 3 bases, 5 bases remained unmatched. CDR1 and CDR2 (germline): KGHSH, LQKENI. The CDR3 sequence is 14 residues long. CDR3 protein: CASSGQGGDYGYTF. The CDR3 DNA reads TGTGCCAGCTCAGGACAGGGAGGTGACTATGGCTACACCTTC.

This clone was observed a handful of times. V usage is TRBV29-1 and J usage is TRBJ2-7; the D is unclear. The V gene's germline CDR1 is SQVTM and CDR2 ANQGSEA. The CDR3 runs to 14 residues. Between the trimmed V and J ends, which lost 5 bases and 1 base, there was a span of 15 bases. The CDR3 spells CSVSLGRFSYEQYF. The CDR3 DNA sequence: TGCAGCGTTAGTCTCGGCAGGTTTTCCTACGAGCAGTACTTC.

This chain uses TRBV29-1 with TRBJ2-7, with no clear D. This CDR3 region has 12 residues. Per germline, CDR1 SQVTM and CDR2 ANQGSEA. With 6 bases removed from V and 0 bases from J, the gap between germline ends came to 9 bases. CDR3 coding DNA: TGCAGCGTCGTGCAGAGCTCCTACGAGCAGTACTTC. It yields the protein CSVVQSSYEQYF.

CDR3 nucleotides: TGTGCCAGCAGCGTACGACAGGGGGCTTGGTACGAGCAGTACTTC. As protein: CASSVRQGAWYEQYF. The chain couples TRBV9 to TRBJ2-7; 10 positions agree with TRBD1. V dropped 1 base and J dropped 4; count of bases not matched to a gene: 5. CDR3 length: 15 residues. Germline values: CDR1 SGDLS, CDR2 YYNGEE.

This chain connects TRBV15 to TRBJ2-3, with D possibly TRBD2 on 6 matching bases. This CDR3 is built from 18 residues. Germline CDR1 and CDR2: LNHNV and YYDKDF (reference sequence). V was cut by 0 bases and J by 3 bases, with 19 bases left in between. The CDR3 sequence: CATSRDLAKREKTDTQYF. The CDR3 region has the DNA TGTGCCACCAGCAGAGATCTGGCCAAACGGGAGAAGACAGATACGCAGTATTTT. The full variable domain, rest sourced from reference TRBV15 and TRBJ2-3, is DAMVIQNPRYQVTQFGKPVTLSCSQTLNHNVMYWYQQKSSQAPKLLFHYYDKDFNNEADTPDNFQSRRPNTSFCFLDIRSPGLGDTAMYLCATSRDLAKREKTDTQYFGPGTRLTVL.

The rearrangement links TRBV6-6 to TRBJ1-2; a weak D match, TRBD1 (5 bases). The CDR3 sequence is 16 residues long. Germline V gene sequence: CDR1 MNHNY, CDR2 SVGAGI (reference sequence). Trimming removed 6 bases at V and 10 bases at J, with 27 bases between. CDR3 sequence reads: CASSLQSYNGRDPYTF. The CDR3, as DNA: TGTGCCAGCAGCCTACAGTCCTACAACGGCAGGGACCCCTACACCTTC.

This chain joins TRBV7-2 and TRBJ2-3, with 7 bases lining up with TRBD2. The germline gives CDR1 SGHTA, CDR2 FQGNSA. V shed 0 bases, J shed 3 bases, and the junction held 3 bases outside the gene matches. The CDR3 length is 15 residues. CDR3 residues: CASSLAVLATDTQYF. The DNA of the CDR3 is TGTGCCAGCAGCTTAGCGGTACTAGCGACAGATACGCAGTATTTT.

CDR3 sequence: CASSGGRGNQVGEQYF. The CDR3 DNA reads TGTGCCAGCAGCGGAGGGAGGGGGAATCAGGTAGGCGAGCAGTACTTC. The V call is TRBV9, the J call TRBJ2-7, with D possibly TRBD2 on 7 matching bases. The germline gives CDR1 SGDLS, CDR2 YYNGEE. This CDR3 spans 16 amino acids. V gave up 3 bases and J gave up 6 bases, with 22 bases separating them.

This rearrangement joins TRBV14 to TRBJ2-5; 8 positions match TRBD1. The trim removed 4 bases at V and 7 bases at J, leaving 5 bases unmatched. Germline V gene lookup returns CDR1 SGHDN and CDR2 FVKESK. The CDR3 covers 13 residues. CDR3 DNA: TGTGCCAGCAGCCTGGACAGGGCCGGGACCCAGTACTTC. As protein: CASSLDRAGTQYF.

The chain carries TRBV5-1 and TRBJ2-5; D is tentatively TRBD1 or TRBD2 (5 bases each). The germline CDR1 and CDR2 sequences are SGHRS and YFSETQ. The CDR3 is 16 residues long. Deletions cut 3 bases from V and 0 bases from J, with 15 bases between. The CDR3 is CASSSRQGEYQETQYF. In nucleotides, the CDR3 is TGCGCCAGCAGCTCTCGGCAGGGAGAGTACCAAGAGACCCAGTACTTC.

This chain uses TRBV9 with TRBJ1-1; D is uncertain. CDR1 SGDLS and CDR2 YYNGEE come from the germline V gene. CDR3 length equals 13 residues. With 0 bases removed from V and 0 bases from J, the gap between germline ends came to 3 bases. This CDR3 is CASSVDMNTEAFF. CDR3 in DNA: TGTGCCAGCAGCGTAGACATGAACACTGAAGCTTTCTTT. Drawing the rest from reference TRBV9 and TRBJ1-1, the complete variable domain is DSGVTQTPKHLITATGQRVTLRCSPRSGDLSVYWYQQSLDQGLQFLIQYYNGEERAKGNILERFSAQQFPDLHSELNLSSLELGDSALYFCASSVDMNTEAFFGQGTRLTVV.

The rearrangement uses TRBV4-1 and TRBJ1-2; D is ambiguous. V was pared by 1 base and J by 3 bases, with 12 bases between. The CDR3 is 15 residues long. The V gene's germline CDR1 is MGHRA and CDR2 YSYEKL. In DNA, the CDR3 is TGCGCCAGCAGCCAAGGTGGGGTGGATGACTATGGCTACACCTTC. Translation gives CASSQGGVDDYGYTF.

The chain links TRBV4-1 to TRBJ1-5, with D maybe TRBD1 (6 bases). The V gene lost 4 bases and the J gene lost 8 bases, with 18 bases spanning the gap. Germline loops: CDR1 MGHRA, CDR2 YSYEKL. The length of the CDR3 is 15 residues. The CDR3 DNA is TGCGCCAGCAGCCCATTTACCGGGACACAGGAGCCCCAGCATTTT. Protein sequence: CASSPFTGTQEPQHF.

This clone was detected only a few times. The V call is TRBV19, the J call TRBJ1-1; D remains unclear. CDR3 length: 12 residues. V was pared by 6 bases and J by 4 bases, with 9 bases between. Germline lookup yields CDR1 LNHDA and CDR2 SQIVND (reference sequence). CDR3 residues: CASREGTTEAFF. CDR3 coding DNA: TGTGCCAGTAGGGAGGGAACCACTGAAGCTTTCTTT.

The chain joins TRBV6-5 to TRBJ2-1; D possibly corresponds to TRBD2 (6 bases). This CDR3 spans 14 amino acids. V lost 2 bases and J 5 bases, leaving 10 bases between the germline ends. Germline CDR1 reads MNHEY; CDR2 reads SVGAGI. CDR3 protein: CASSYPGGDNEQFF. DNA of the CDR3: TGTGCCAGCAGTTACCCTGGCGGGGACAATGAGCAGTTCTTC.

The chain carries TRBV9 and TRBJ1-6, with D uncertain. The germline V gene encodes CDR1 SGDLS and CDR2 YYNGEE. The CDR3 spans 13 residues. V gave up 1 base and J gave up 10 bases, with 9 bases separating them. CDR3 amino acids: CASSVYWSSPLHF. CDR3 sequence (DNA): TGTGCCAGCAGCGTATACTGGAGCTCACCCCTCCACTTT.